This T cell receptor beta chain was profiled in a study of control samples from healthy donors and cancer patients. Profiled with immunoSEQ multiplex PCR; TCRdb holds only in-frame clones, not every one. Of around 92,000 clones detected, more than 75% appear once; the ten largest clones hold more than 1.5%. CDR3 size: 15 residues. The germline gives CDR1 SGDLS, CDR2 YYNGEE. Trimming removed 2 bases at V and 3 bases at J, with 13 bases between. This clonotype was obtained from a man aged 55 to 69 in good health. The chain joins TRBV9 to TRBJ2-3, with D unresolved. The sequenced sample consisted of blood. This CDR3 is CASSVATLRTDTQYF. The CDR3 bases are TGTGCCAGCAGCGTGGCGACCCTAAGGACAGATACGCAGTATTTT.